These T cell receptor beta chains were read from a single sample in a study of cytomegalovirus exposure and HLA in healthy donors. Assay: immunoSEQ multiplex PCR; the TCRdb copy retains only in-frame clones and omits some. This table holds 100,000 to 150,000 clones, about 9.2% found once. The sample taken for sequencing was PBMCs. The receptors derive from a woman aged 40 to 50 in good health and CMV-seropositive. The CDR3 runs from the conserved cysteine through the conserved F or W. The D gene is left open where the match is weak. Rows give clone size only sometimes, using once, few, many, or a class for an expanded clone.

size: -
D: TRBD1
length: 14
V: TRBV7-2
J: TRBJ1-1
DNA: TGTGCCAGCAGCCCTCGACAGGGCGACACTGAAGCTTTCTTT
CDR3: CASSPRQGDTEAFF

size: -
D: -
length: 14
V: TRBV2
J: TRBJ1-1
DNA: TGTGCCAGCTCACTGGCCCTACGGGGCACTGAAGCTTTCTTT
CDR3: CASSLALRGTEAFF

size: few
D: -
length: 12
V: TRBV29-1
J: TRBJ2-1
DNA: TGCAGCGTTGAAGGAAACGAGAATGAGCAGTTCTTC
CDR3: CSVEGNENEQFF

size: -
D: TRBD2
length: 18
V: TRBV11-2
J: TRBJ2-5
DNA: TGTGCCAGCAGCTTATACCCTAGCGGGGGGGCTGGCCAAGAGACCCAGTACTTC
CDR3: CASSLYPSGGAGQETQYF

size: -
D: -
length: 17
V: TRBV5-1
J: TRBJ1-4
DNA: TGCGCCAGCAGCTTGGCCCAAGGGGCAAGAGTTGGAGAAAAACTGTTTTTT
CDR3: CASSLAQGARVGEKLFF

size: few
D: -
length: 12
V: TRBV29-1
J: TRBJ1-2
DNA: TGCAGCGGCGGGGAAAGTTTATATGGCTACACCTTC
CDR3: CSGGESLYGYTF

size: -
D: TRBD2
length: 17
V: TRBV11-2
J: TRBJ2-3
DNA: TGTGCCAGCAGCCTTGGGCGGGGGGGCCGGCGAGCAGATACGCAGTATTTT
CDR3: CASSLGRGGRRADTQYF

size: few
D: -
length: 17
V: TRBV5-8
J: TRBJ2-3
DNA: TGTGCCAGCAGCTTGGGGAGGGGGCGTGGAGTGACAGATACGCAGTATTTT
CDR3: CASSLGRGRGVTDTQYF

size: -
D: TRBD2
length: 15
V: TRBV23-1
J: TRBJ2-7
DNA: TGCGCCAGCGGAAACTCTAGCGGGGCCACCTACGAGCAGTACTTC
CDR3: CASGNSSGATYEQYF

size: -
D: TRBD2
length: 15
V: TRBV11-2
J: TRBJ2-1
DNA: TGTGCCAGCAGCTCCTCTAGCGGGGGGGCGAATGAGCAGTTCTTC
CDR3: CASSSSSGGANEQFF

size: few
D: -
length: 15
V: TRBV10-2
J: TRBJ1-3
DNA: TGCGCCAGCAACGGGTTTACCGTCTCTGGAAACACCATATATTTT
CDR3: CASNGFTVSGNTIYF

size: few
D: -
length: 11
V: TRBV29-1
J: TRBJ2-2
DNA: TGCAGCGTTGTCGGTACCGGGGAGCTGTTTTTT
CDR3: CSVVGTGELFF

size: -
D: -
length: 13
V: TRBV6-5
J: TRBJ2-7
DNA: TGTGCCAGCAGTGAAGCGGCCTCCTACGAGCAGTACTTC
CDR3: CASSEAASYEQYF

size: -
D: -
length: 15
V: TRBV5-6
J: TRBJ2-6
DNA: TGTGCCAGCAGTGCCGGGGTCTCTGGGGCCAACGTCCTGACTTTC
CDR3: CASSAGVSGANVLTF

size: many
D: TRBD2
length: 14
V: TRBV6-5
J: TRBJ2-1
DNA: TGTGCCAGCAGAAGGAGCGGGGGCGAGAATGAGCAGTTCTTC
CDR3: CASRRSGGENEQFF

size: -
D: -
length: 15
V: TRBV7-9
J: TRBJ1-1
DNA: TGTGCCAGCAGCCAAGCAGCAGGGCTGAACACTGAAGCTTTCTTT
CDR3: CASSQAAGLNTEAFF

size: -
D: -
length: 13
V: TRBV6-5
J: TRBJ2-5
DNA: TGTGCCAGTAGAGGCGCAGCACAAGAGACCCAGTACTTC
CDR3: CASRGAAQETQYF

size: -
D: -
length: 13
V: TRBV29-1
J: TRBJ2-7
DNA: TGCAGCGCCCAAACTAGCAGTTGGGACGAGCAGTACTTC
CDR3: CSAQTSSWDEQYF

size: -
D: TRBD1
length: 12
V: TRBV6-6
J: TRBJ2-5
DNA: TGTGCCAGCGGACAGGGAGGAGAGACCCAGTACTTC
CDR3: CASGQGGETQYF

size: few
D: TRBD2
length: 15
V: TRBV5-8
J: TRBJ2-7
DNA: TGTGCCAGCAGCTTGGGACTAGCGGACTCCTACGAGCAGTACTTC
CDR3: CASSLGLADSYEQYF

size: -
D: -
length: 15
V: TRBV7-9
J: TRBJ1-5
DNA: TGTGCCAGCAGCCCACAGGACGATGGCAATCAGCCCCAGCATTTT
CDR3: CASSPQDDGNQPQHF

size: -
D: -
length: 18
V: TRBV5-6
J: TRBJ2-2
DNA: TGTGCCAGCAGCTTGGGAGGCGGGGAGGCACTTTTCACCGGGGAGCTGTTTTTT
CDR3: CASSLGGGEALFTGELFF

size: -
D: TRBD2
length: 14
V: TRBV10-3
J: TRBJ2-1
DNA: TGTGCCTCAACTAGCGGGGGGTCTAGGGATGAGCAGTTCTTC
CDR3: CASTSGGSRDEQFF

size: few
D: -
length: 13
V: TRBV19
J: TRBJ1-2
DNA: TGTGCCAGTAGAGGAGGTATCGTCGGTCGGTACACCTTC
CDR3: CASRGGIVGRYTF

size: -
D: TRBD2
length: 17
V: TRBV7-8
J: TRBJ2-3
DNA: TGTGCCAGCAGCTCTCAGACTAGCGGTTACCACTTGGATACGCAGTATTTT
CDR3: CASSSQTSGYHLDTQYF

size: -
D: TRBD2
length: 15
V: TRBV6-5
J: TRBJ2-1
DNA: TGTGCCGCCACTTCCCTTGGGGAGCGGGGAAATGAGCAGTTCTTC
CDR3: CAATSLGERGNEQFF

size: few
D: TRBD2
length: 15
V: TRBV7-6
J: TRBJ2-5
DNA: TGTGCCAGCAGCTCCCATTCGGGGCCGGGGGGGACCCAGTACTTC
CDR3: CASSSHSGPGGTQYF

size: -
D: -
length: 18
V: TRBV5-1
J: TRBJ2-2
DNA: TGCGCCAGCAGCTTGGCTGGAGCGAGGCGGCTGAACACCGGGGAGCTGTTTTTT
CDR3: CASSLAGARRLNTGELFF

size: few
D: -
length: 14
V: TRBV2
J: TRBJ2-7
DNA: TGTGCCAGCAGTGTAGGTGACAGGCGTTACGAGCAGTACTTC
CDR3: CASSVGDRRYEQYF

size: few
D: TRBD2
length: 17
V: TRBV7-9
J: TRBJ2-1
DNA: TGTGCCAGCAGCTTAGTAACGGGACTAGCGAGACGTCATGAGCAGTTCTTC
CDR3: CASSLVTGLARRHEQFF

size: few
D: TRBD1
length: 14
V: TRBV6-4
J: TRBJ1-6
DNA: TGTGCCAGCAGTGTGGGACAGGGCAATTCACCCCTCCACTTT
CDR3: CASSVGQGNSPLHF

size: -
D: TRBD1
length: 15
V: TRBV2
J: TRBJ2-1
DNA: TGTGCCAGCAGTGAACAGGGGGCTATGTACAATGAGCAGTTCTTC
CDR3: CASSEQGAMYNEQFF

size: few
D: -
length: 13
V: TRBV5-5
J: TRBJ2-1
DNA: TGTGCCAGCAGCCCTGTATTGCCTCGGGGGCAGTTCTTC
CDR3: CASSPVLPRGQFF

size: -
D: TRBD1
length: 14
V: TRBV19
J: TRBJ2-5
DNA: TGTGCCAGTAGGATGGGACAGGCCCAAGAGACCCAGTACTTC
CDR3: CASRMGQAQETQYF

size: few
D: -
length: 14
V: TRBV19
J: TRBJ1-4
DNA: TGTGCCAGTAGTAGCCCGGGGGCTAATGAAAAACTGTTTTTT
CDR3: CASSSPGANEKLFF

size: few
D: -
length: 14
V: TRBV7-9
J: TRBJ1-1
DNA: TGTGCCAGCAGCTTACCGACGGGGAACACTGAAGCTTTCTTT
CDR3: CASSLPTGNTEAFF

size: few
D: -
length: 11
V: TRBV6-1
J: TRBJ2-3
DNA: TGTGCCACCCGCCGGACAGATACGCAGTATTTT
CDR3: CATRRTDTQYF

size: -
D: -
length: 16
V: TRBV19
J: TRBJ1-4
DNA: TGTGCCAGTAGTATTTGGGGGCGCCGGATAAATGAAAAACTGTTTTTT
CDR3: CASSIWGRRINEKLFF

size: -
D: -
length: 15
V: TRBV5-5
J: TRBJ2-2
DNA: TGTGCCAGCAGCTTGTGGGGGACTAACACCGGGGAGCTGTTTTTT
CDR3: CASSLWGTNTGELFF

size: few
D: TRBD1
length: 17
V: TRBV19
J: TRBJ1-5
DNA: TGTGCCAGTAGTCCAGCCCGGGACAGAGGGGACCATCAGCCCCAGCATTTT
CDR3: CASSPARDRGDHQPQHF

size: -
D: -
length: 15
V: TRBV2
J: TRBJ1-5
DNA: TGTGCCAGCAGTGATCTAACAGGAGCTAATCAGCCCCAGCATTTT
CDR3: CASSDLTGANQPQHF